The next 14 T cell receptor beta chains were all read from a single sample in a study of control samples from healthy donors and cancer patients (dated by TCRdb to the early 2020s). Libraries came from the immunoSEQ multiplex PCR assay. TCRdb obtained this table from immuneACCESS and retained in-frame rearrangements with V and J assigned. These tables miss some clones; where compared with another copy, unresolved V genes account for less than half of the shortfall, and the remainder is unexplained. This sample is represented by some 130,000 clones; around 93% of them were singletons. Around 7.9% of the sample is taken by the ten largest. The sequenced material came from blood. The origin of the receptors is a man younger than 30 in good health.

This clone was seen a single time. The chain is built from TRBV21-1 and TRBJ2-3; TRBD2, the table's D call, was not compared with the DNA. TRBV21-1 is marked as a pseudogene. The CDR3 is made up of 16 amino acids. The CDR3 bases are TGTGCCAGCAGCAAAGCCCGCGGGGGGGCGACAGATACGCAGTATTTT. It encodes CASSKARGGATDTQYF.

The V and J genes are TRBV7-2 and TRBJ2-2; TRBD2 matches at 10 bases. The junction had 8 bases not matched to a gene; V was cut back by 3 bases and J by 1 base. The CDR3 runs to 18 residues. The germline V gene has CDR1 SGHTA and CDR2 FQGNSA. CDR3 amino acids: CASSFPPRLAGNTGELFF. In nucleotides, the CDR3 is TGTGCCAGCAGCTTTCCCCCCCGACTAGCGGGGAACACCGGGGAGCTGTTTTTT.

The gene calls are TRBV27 and TRBJ2-1; D unresolved. Germline values: CDR1 MNHEY, CDR2 SMNVEV (reference sequence). The CDR3 is made up of 17 amino acids. Trimming stripped 5 bases from V and 0 bases from J, with 17 bases between. The DNA of the CDR3 is TGTGCCAGCAGTGCCCGGAGTTGGGAAAGCTCCTACAATGAGCAGTTCTTC. Amino acid sequence: CASSARSWESSYNEQFF.

The chain uses TRBV7-9 and TRBJ2-1; D not certain. The CDR3 has 12 amino acids. Germline V lookup: CDR1 SEHNR, CDR2 FQNEAQ (reference sequence). Trimming took off 1 base at V and 8 bases at J, with 6 bases between the two ends. This chain's CDR3 is CASSLVMDEQFF. For the CDR3, the DNA is TGTGCCAGCAGCTTAGTTATGGATGAGCAGTTCTTC.

The V gene is TRBV19, the J gene TRBJ2-3; D remains ambiguous. The CDR3 is 16 amino acids. Germline CDR1 is LNHDA and CDR2 is SQIVND (reference sequence). V was clipped by 6 bases and J by 0 bases, with 16 bases between them. CDR3 amino acids: CASSQLPGTSTDTQYF. In DNA form, the CDR3 reads TGTGCCAGTAGCCAACTTCCGGGTACTAGCACAGATACGCAGTATTTT.

V is TRBV7-2 and J is TRBJ2-7; the D is unclear. This CDR3 has 14 amino acids. The V end lost 6 bases, the J end lost 4 bases, and 16 bases lay between the germline ends. CDR1 is SGHTA, CDR2 FQGNSA, per germline. Here the CDR3 reads CASRSAQTFYEQYF. In nucleotides, the CDR3 is TGTGCCAGCAGATCAGCTCAGACTTTTTACGAGCAGTACTTC.

This clone was counted between two and nine times. The J gene is TRBJ2-7, the V gene TRBV15, with D unclear. Germline lookup yields CDR1 LNHNV and CDR2 YYDKDF (reference sequence). The CDR3 length is 13 residues. Trimming took 1 base from V and 4 from J, leaving 8 bases between them. CDR3 sequence (DNA): TGTGCCACCAGCAGAGGACTGACATACGAGCAGTACTTC. Amino acids: CATSRGLTYEQYF.

CDR3 DNA sequence: TGTGCCAGCAGCAAAATGGTGGGGGGAGGAGAGACCCAGTACTTC. Protein: CASSKMVGGGETQYF. This sequence joins TRBV7-2 and TRBJ2-5; D perhaps matches TRBD2 (6 bases). Germline V lookup: CDR1 SGHTA, CDR2 FQGNSA. Trimming stripped 5 bases from V and 4 bases from J, with 17 bases between. This CDR3 has 15 amino acids.

The CDR3 coding sequence is TGTGCCAGCAGAGGAAGGTCTGGAAACACCATATATTTT. This translates into CASRGRSGNTIYF. The gene calls are TRBV27 and TRBJ1-3; D ambiguous. The CDR3 is made up of 13 amino acids. Per the germline V gene, CDR1 is MNHEY and CDR2 is SMNVEV (reference sequence). The germline V and J ends were trimmed by 6 bases and 1 base, with 7 bases remaining between them.

The rearrangement uses TRBV6-1 and TRBJ1-2; D ambiguous. This CDR3 has 14 amino acids. CDR1 and CDR2 (germline): MNHNS, SASEGT. Trimming left V 1 base short and J 4 bases short, with 10 bases between. CDR3 coding DNA: TGTGCCAGCAGTGAAGGTGCAGGCCTCTATGGCTACACCTTC. It encodes CASSEGAGLYGYTF.

The V and J genes are TRBV5-1 and TRBJ1-4; a possible D gene is TRBD1 (5 bases). Germline V gene lookup returns CDR1 SGHRS and CDR2 YFSETQ. With 0 bases removed from V and 4 bases from J, the gap between germline ends came to 10 bases. The CDR3 contains 15 residues. CDR3 nucleotide sequence: TGCGCCAGCAGCTTGGTGGGCCAGGGTAATGAAAAACTGTTTTTT. Protein sequence: CASSLVGQGNEKLFF.

The chain recombines TRBV19 with TRBJ2-7, with D possibly TRBD2 on 6 matching bases. The germline CDR1 and CDR2 sequences are LNHDA and SQIVND (reference sequence). CDR3 length equals 15 residues. Trimming left V 5 bases short and J 1 base short, with 15 bases between. The CDR3 is CASSPEEGSSYEQYF. In DNA, the CDR3 is TGTGCCAGTAGTCCGGAGGAGGGGTCATCCTACGAGCAGTACTTC.

The chain couples TRBV7-3 to TRBJ2-2; D may be TRBD2 (6 bases). Per the germline V gene, CDR1 is SGHTA and CDR2 is FQGTGA. Trimming cost V 2 bases and J 6 bases, with 13 bases left between them. The CDR3 is made up of 15 amino acids. The CDR3 region is CASSLVARGAGELFF. Written as DNA, the CDR3 is TGTGCCAGCAGCTTAGTCGCACGCGGGGCCGGGGAGCTGTTTTTT.

The rearrangement joins TRBV11-1 to TRBJ2-3, with D unresolved. Trimming removed 4 bases at V and 5 bases at J, with 19 bases between. This CDR3 has 16 amino acids. The germline V gene encodes CDR1 SGHAT and CDR2 FQDESV (reference sequence). This chain's CDR3 is CASSSRPIRSQDTQYF. The CDR3 DNA is TGTGCCAGCAGCTCCCGCCCTATTCGATCGCAAGATACGCAGTATTTT.